These 30 T cell receptor beta chains were sequenced from one sample in a study of blood T cell repertoires in COVID-19. Using immunoSEQ multiplex PCR, the repertoire was profiled, and TCRdb retains in-frame clones only, with some absent. Of fewer than 200,000 clones in the sample, around four fifths were seen once. Material: peripheral blood. These receptors originate from a man aged 70 or older with active or convalescent COVID-19.

This sequence joins TRBV7-2 and TRBJ2-1; 8 bases match TRBD1. Trimming took 5 bases from V and 3 from J; bases not matched to a gene: 9. Germline CDR1 and CDR2: SGHTA and FQGNSA. This CDR3 comprises 16 residues. The CDR3 region has the DNA TGTGCCAGCAGCATCTATCGGGGACAGGTCTACAATGAGCAGTTCTTC. Translation gives CASSIYRGQVYNEQFF.

The chain employs TRBV5-8 and TRBJ1-4; TRBD1 agrees at 9 bases. The CDR3 length is 14 residues. Germline V lookup: CDR1 SGHTS, CDR2 YDEGEE. Trimming at V came to 4 bases and at J to 7 bases, leaving 5 bases not matched to a gene. For the CDR3, the DNA is TGTGCCAGCAGCCCGGGACAGGGTACTGAAAAACTGTTTTTT. Its translation: CASSPGQGTEKLFF. Looking up the rest from reference TRBV5-8 and TRBJ1-4 gives the full variable domain: EAGVTQSPTHLIKTRGQQATLRCSPISGHTSVYWYQQALGLGLQFLLWYDEGEERNRGNFPPRFSGRQFPNYSSELNVNALELEDSALYLCASSPGQGTEKLFFGSGTQLSVL.

The chain carries TRBV7-9 and TRBJ1-1, with 8 nucleotides matching TRBD1. The CDR3 consists of 14 residues. The J segment lost 3 bases and the V segment lost 2 bases, leaving 2 bases of the junction unmatched. CDR1 and CDR2 (germline): SEHNR, FQNEAQ (reference sequence). The chain's CDR3 is CASSLLQGDTEAFF. In DNA, the CDR3 is TGTGCCAGCAGCTTACTACAGGGGGACACTGAAGCTTTCTTT.

The chain is built from TRBV7-2 and TRBJ2-1; 13 nucleotides match TRBD2. Per germline, CDR1 SGHTA and CDR2 FQGNSA. With V trimmed by 2 bases and J by 5 bases, 6 bases remained unmatched. The CDR3 has 17 amino acids. The CDR3 nucleotides read TGTGCCAGCAGCTTAAGACTAGCGGGGGGAATAAACAATGAGCAGTTCTTC. This gives the protein CASSLRLAGGINNEQFF.

A word on this clone: In the same sample, other DNA sequences code for this CDR3. The gene calls are TRBV30 and TRBJ1-2; a weak D match, TRBD1 (6 bases). The germline CDR1 and CDR2 sequences are GTSNPN and SVGIG (reference sequence). The CDR3 is 12 amino acids. Trimming pared 2 bases from V and 2 bases from J, leaving 6 bases between. This chain's CDR3 is CAWSTGNYGYTF. CDR3 DNA: TGTGCCTGGAGTACAGGGAACTATGGCTACACCTTC.

The chain uses TRBV4-2 and TRBJ2-1; 8 nucleotides match TRBD2. This CDR3 has 17 residues. The V and J ends lost 0 bases and 7 bases, in that order; junction bases with no gene match: 11. Germline V lookup: CDR1 LGHNA, CDR2 YNFKEQ. CDR3 loop: CASSQDPGRGGLNEQFF. The CDR3 bases are TGTGCCAGCAGCCAAGATCCGGGACGGGGGGGGCTGAATGAGCAGTTCTTC.

The chain is built from TRBV7-8 and TRBJ1-4; 7 nucleotides line up with TRBD1. Germline V gene data show CDR1 as SGHVS and CDR2 as FQNEAQ. The CDR3 is made up of 14 amino acids. V was pared by 5 bases and J by 5 bases, with 5 bases of the junction left unmatched. Written as DNA, the CDR3 is TGTGCCAGCAGCGTCAGGGGGGAAAATGAAAAACTGTTTTTT. As protein: CASSVRGENEKLFF.

This chain uses TRBV12-1 with TRBJ1-1; the D call in the table, TRBD1, was not verified against the DNA. TRBV12-1 is a recognized pseudogene. This CDR3 comprises 14 residues. The CDR3: CASSFGGMNTEAFF. Here the CDR3 DNA reads TGTGCCAGCAGCTTTGGGGGCATGAACACTGAAGCTTTCTTT.

The V gene is TRBV18, the J gene TRBJ2-2, with 7 positions matching TRBD1. Germline V gene data show CDR1 as KGHSH and CDR2 as LQKENI. The CDR3 totals 14 residues. J lost 6 bases, V lost 6 bases, and 7 bases had no gene match. CDR3 amino acids: CASSVDRSAGELFF. The CDR3 DNA sequence: TGTGCCAGCTCCGTGGACAGGTCCGCCGGGGAGCTGTTTTTT.

The V and J genes are TRBV24-1 and TRBJ1-2; D unresolved. CDR3 size: 13 residues. From germline, CDR1 is KGHDR and CDR2 SFDVKD. Trimming pared 4 bases from V and 0 bases from J, leaving 5 bases between. The CDR3 DNA sequence: TGTGCCACCAGTGAGGGCCCTAACTATGGCTACACCTTC. It specifies CATSEGPNYGYTF.

The chain has TRBV5-1 and TRBJ2-7, with 7 nucleotides matching TRBD2. The V gene's germline CDR1 is SGHRS and CDR2 YFSETQ. Trimming at V came to 4 bases and at J to 3 bases, leaving 7 bases not matched to a gene. This CDR3 has 14 residues. The CDR3 loop reads CASSGGGVDYEQYF. The CDR3 nucleotides read TGCGCCAGCAGCGGGGGGGGAGTTGACTACGAGCAGTACTTC.

The chain joins TRBV30 to TRBJ2-1; tentative D call: TRBD1 (5 bases). Between the trimmed V and J ends, which lost 0 bases and 0 bases, there was a span of 15 bases. This CDR3 is built from 17 residues. The germline V gene has CDR1 GTSNPN and CDR2 SVGIG (reference sequence). CDR3 sequence (DNA): TGTGCCTGGAGTGTACTAAGGGGCCCGGTCTCCTACAATGAGCAGTTCTTC. This encodes CAWSVLRGPVSYNEQFF.

This rearrangement joins TRBV14 to TRBJ2-5; the D is unclear. Germline loops: CDR1 SGHDN, CDR2 FVKESK. The CDR3 has 12 amino acids. Deletions cut 4 bases from V and 0 bases from J, with 3 bases between. The DNA for the CDR3 is TGTGCCAGCAGCCCGTACCAAGAGACCCAGTACTTC. Its translation is CASSPYQETQYF.

There are many counts of this clone. The chain has TRBV10-3 and TRBJ1-3; D call uncertain. The length of the CDR3 is 15 residues. In germline, CDR1 is ENHRY, CDR2 SYGVKD. Trimming stripped 0 bases from V and 1 base from J, with 7 bases between. As DNA, the CDR3 is TGTGCCATCAGTGAGTCGGAGGGATCTGGAAACACCATATATTTT. Encoded protein: CAISESEGSGNTIYF.

This chain links TRBV7-2 with TRBJ2-1; 11 bases align to TRBD1. This CDR3 has 14 amino acids. Germline CDR1 SGHTA, CDR2 FQGNSA. J gave up 6 bases and V 4 bases, and 2 bases lay outside the gene matches. CDR3 DNA sequence: TGTGCCAGCAGCTCCGGGACAGGGGGCAATGAGCAGTTCTTC. It yields the protein CASSSGTGGNEQFF.

The chain recombines TRBV7-6 with TRBJ2-1, with 9 positions matching TRBD1. The junction had 4 bases not matched to a gene; V was cut back by 5 bases and J by 2 bases. The CDR3 is 15 residues long. Germline CDR1 reads SGHVS; CDR2 reads FNYEAQ. CDR3 in DNA: TGTGCCAGCAGCGGTACAGGGGGCACCTACAATGAGCAGTTCTTC. Translated: CASSGTGGTYNEQFF. The whole variable domain, filled in from reference TRBV7-6 and TRBJ2-1, reads GAGVSQSPRYKVTKRGQDVALRCDPISGHVSLYWYRQALGQGPEFLTYFNYEAQQDKSGLPNDRFSAERPEGSISTLTIQRTEQRDSAMYRCASSGTGGTYNEQFFGPGTRLTVL.

Written as DNA, the CDR3 is TGCGCCAGCAGCTTTGGCACAAACTATGGCTACACCTTC. The encoded protein is CASSFGTNYGYTF. The chain links TRBV5-1 to TRBJ1-2; D is unresolved. V lost 2 bases, J lost 2 bases, and 7 bases lay in between. This CDR3 region has 13 residues. Germline V gene lookup returns CDR1 SGHRS and CDR2 YFSETQ.

This chain links TRBV7-9 with TRBJ2-3; weak D call: TRBD2 (5 bases). Per germline, CDR1 SEHNR and CDR2 FQNEAQ (reference sequence). Trimming removed 3 bases at V and 2 bases at J, with 15 bases between. The CDR3 totals 16 residues. The DNA of the CDR3 is TGTGCCAGCAGCTTGACCGGAGGAGGCCCCACAGATACGCAGTATTTT. Translation gives CASSLTGGGPTDTQYF. Full variable domain (remainder filled in from reference TRBV7-9 and TRBJ2-3): DTGVSQNPRHKITKRGQNVTFRCDPISEHNRLYWYRQTLGQGPEFLTYFQNEAQLEKSRLLSDRFSAERPKGSFSTLEIQRTEQGDSAMYLCASSLTGGGPTDTQYFGPGTRLTVL.

The chain employs TRBV5-4 and TRBJ2-3, with TRBD2 matching over 15 bases. The CDR3 runs to 19 residues. Germline lookup yields CDR1 SGHNT and CDR2 YYREEE (reference sequence). V trimming: 4 bases; J trimming: 2 bases; junction bases outside the gene matches: 11. The CDR3 DNA reads TGTGCCAGCAGCATCCCCGCCGGACTAGCGGGGGGGCTCACAGATACGCAGTATTTT. It yields the protein CASSIPAGLAGGLTDTQYF.

The chain recombines TRBV5-1 with TRBJ2-2; 10 positions agree with TRBD2. In germline, CDR1 is SGHRS, CDR2 YFSETQ. Trimming took 0 bases from V and 2 from J; bases not matched to a gene: 1. CDR3 length: 16 amino acids. CDR3 nucleotides: TGCGCCAGCAGCTTGGTACTAGCGGGAAACACCGGGGAGCTGTTTTTT. Translation gives CASSLVLAGNTGELFF.

This chain uses TRBV7-2 with TRBJ2-5; weak D call: TRBD2 (6 bases). Germline V gene data show CDR1 as SGHTA and CDR2 as FQGNSA. The CDR3 covers 17 residues. The germline V and J ends were trimmed by 1 base and 2 bases, with 17 bases remaining between them. The CDR3 spells CASSLGRGNGAQETQYF. In nucleotides, the CDR3 is TGTGCCAGCAGCTTAGGCCGGGGGAACGGGGCTCAAGAGACCCAGTACTTC.

The gene calls are TRBV15 and TRBJ2-7; TRBD1 matches 7 bases. This CDR3 has 15 residues. Germline values: CDR1 LNHNV, CDR2 YYDKDF (reference sequence). J lost 4 bases, V lost 4 bases, and 10 bases had no gene match. The DNA for the CDR3 is TGTGCCACCAGCAAGGGGGCAGGAGTCTGGTACGAGCAGTACTTC. This gives the protein CATSKGAGVWYEQYF. The full variable domain, its missing parts supplied by reference TRBV15 and TRBJ2-7, is DAMVIQNPRYQVTQFGKPVTLSCSQTLNHNVMYWYQQKSSQAPKLLFHYYDKDFNNEADTPDNFQSRRPNTSFCFLDIRSPGLGDTAMYLCATSKGAGVWYEQYFGPGTRLTVT.

The rearrangement uses TRBV3-1 (or the pseudogene TRBV3-2) and TRBJ2-1; 11 bases agree with TRBD2. Germline CDR1 LGHDT, CDR2 YNNKEL (reference sequence). CDR3 length: 14 residues. V gave up 4 bases and J gave up 8 bases; unmatched junction bases: 4. The CDR3 here is CASSLAGGPYEQFF. DNA of the CDR3: TGTGCCAGCAGCCTAGCGGGGGGGCCCTATGAGCAGTTCTTC.

This chain joins TRBV7-2 and TRBJ2-2, with 8 bases that match TRBD2. Trimming took 3 bases from V and 2 from J; bases not matched to a gene: 2. The CDR3 is 15 amino acids. The V gene's germline CDR1 is SGHTA and CDR2 FQGNSA. The CDR3 nucleotides read TGTGCCAGCAGCTTGGGACTAGTAAACACCGGGGAGCTGTTTTTT. Translation: CASSLGLVNTGELFF.

The chain is built from TRBV7-2 and TRBJ1-2; D ambiguous. V was shortened by 0 bases and J by 4 bases, with 9 bases between the two germline ends. Germline assignment: CDR1 SGHTA and CDR2 FQGNSA. The CDR3 loop spans 14 amino acids. The chain's CDR3 is CASSLAAVPYGYTF. The CDR3 DNA sequence: TGTGCCAGCAGCTTAGCGGCGGTGCCCTATGGCTACACCTTC.

The CDR3 sequence: CASSPTRTPIGKLFF. The CDR3 bases are TGTGCCAGCAGTCCCACTCGGACACCCATTGGAAAACTGTTTTTT. The rearrangement links TRBV27 to TRBJ1-4; tentatively, D is TRBD1 (5 bases). Per germline, CDR1 MNHEY and CDR2 SMNVEV (reference sequence). Deletions cut 5 bases from V and 10 bases from J, with 20 bases between. CDR3 size: 15 residues. The whole variable domain, filled in from reference TRBV27 and TRBJ1-4, reads EAQVTQNPRYLITVTGKKLTVTCSQNMNHEYMSWYRQDPGLGLRQIYYSMNVEVTDKGDVPEGYKVSRKEKRNFPLILESPSPNQTSLYFCASSPTRTPIGKLFFGSGTQLSVL.

This CDR3 reads CASSLRQTNTEAFF. The CDR3 DNA reads as TGTGCCAGCAGCTTAAGACAGACGAACACTGAAGCTTTCTTT. V and J are TRBV7-8 and TRBJ1-1, with D maybe TRBD1 (5 bases). Germline values: CDR1 SGHVS, CDR2 FQNEAQ. CDR3 length equals 14 residues. The germline V and J ends were trimmed by 2 bases and 1 base, with 8 bases remaining between them.

This clone appeared once. The V and J genes are TRBV4-1 and TRBJ2-1; TRBD2 aligns across 9 bases. Germline V lookup: CDR1 MGHRA, CDR2 YSYEKL. The CDR3 loop spans 15 amino acids. The trim removed 3 bases at V and 2 bases at J, leaving 2 bases unmatched. In DNA, the CDR3 is TGCGCCAGCAGCCAGTTAGCGGGAGCCTACAATGAGCAGTTCTTC. As protein: CASSQLAGAYNEQFF.

There are a few counts of this clone. At the DNA level, this CDR3 is encoded by other sequences in the same sample as well. The chain links TRBV6-2 or TRBV6-3 to TRBJ1-2; 7 bases match TRBD1. Germline CDR1 and CDR2: MNHEY and SVGEGT. The V gene end was trimmed by 2 bases and the J gene end by 4 bases; junction bases not matched to a gene: 4. The CDR3 has 14 residues. The chain's CDR3 is CASSYPGTVYGYTF. For the CDR3, the DNA is TGTGCCAGCAGTTACCCGGGGACAGTCTATGGCTACACCTTC.

The chain uses TRBV7-8 and TRBJ1-3; 9 positions agree with TRBD1. V gave up 4 bases and J gave up 4 bases; unmatched junction bases: 8. Germline V gives CDR1 SGHVS, CDR2 FQNEAQ. The CDR3 is 16 amino acids. The CDR3 coding sequence is TGTGCCAGCAGCTCGGGACAGGGAACGGGCGGAAACACCATATATTTT. Residues: CASSSGQGTGGNTIYF. Full variable domain (remainder filled in from reference TRBV7-8 and TRBJ1-3): GAGVSQSPRYKVAKRGQDVALRCDPISGHVSLFWYQQALGQGPEFLTYFQNEAQLDKSGLPSDRFFAERPEGSVSTLKIQRTQQEDSAVYLCASSSGQGTGGNTIYFGEGSWLTVV.